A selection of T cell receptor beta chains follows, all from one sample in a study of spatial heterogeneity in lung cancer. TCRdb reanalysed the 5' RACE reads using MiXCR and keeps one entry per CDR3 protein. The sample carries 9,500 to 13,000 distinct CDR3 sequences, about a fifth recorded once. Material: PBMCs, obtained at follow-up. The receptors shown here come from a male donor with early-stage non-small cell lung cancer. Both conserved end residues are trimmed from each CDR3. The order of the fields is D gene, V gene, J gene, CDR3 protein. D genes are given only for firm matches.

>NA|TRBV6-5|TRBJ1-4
ASSYLGAGASEEKLF
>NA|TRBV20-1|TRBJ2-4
SGVGQIKNIQY
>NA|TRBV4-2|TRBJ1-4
ASSQDMTANEKLF
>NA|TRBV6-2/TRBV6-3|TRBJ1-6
ASSYQDSPLH
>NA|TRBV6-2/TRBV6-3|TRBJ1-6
ASSRSDRRTTPLH
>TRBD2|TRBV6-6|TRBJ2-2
ASSYFPGLAGINTGELF
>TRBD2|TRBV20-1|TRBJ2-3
SAVGLGGTDTQY
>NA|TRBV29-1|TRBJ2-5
SVLTWGGETQY
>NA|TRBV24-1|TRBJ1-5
ATSGGVDGSNQPQH
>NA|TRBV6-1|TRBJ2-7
ASSEFKATYEQY
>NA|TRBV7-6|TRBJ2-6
ASTPWAFSEPGANVLT
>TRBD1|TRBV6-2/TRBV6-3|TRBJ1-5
ASSSGTAAYSNQPQH
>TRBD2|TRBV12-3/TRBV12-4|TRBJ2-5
ASSLVTAGPETQY
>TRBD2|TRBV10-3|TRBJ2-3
ALQAGGRDTQY
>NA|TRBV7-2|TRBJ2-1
ASSREIWENEQF
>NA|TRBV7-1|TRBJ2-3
ASSYDRILSTDTQY
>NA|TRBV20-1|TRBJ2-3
SARDPQPTDTQY
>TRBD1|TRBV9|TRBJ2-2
ASSDTGELTGELF
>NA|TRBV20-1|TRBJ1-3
SAPGRTTTGNTIY
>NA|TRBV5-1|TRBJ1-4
ASSLRVGGEKLF
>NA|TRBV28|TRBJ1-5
ASSWTDSNQPQH
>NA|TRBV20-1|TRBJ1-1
SARAPGGGTEAF
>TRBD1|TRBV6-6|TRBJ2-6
ASSVHRGSSGANVLT
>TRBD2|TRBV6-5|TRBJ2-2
ASSYSGGTSGGRRELF
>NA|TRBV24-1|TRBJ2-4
ATVSDANIQY
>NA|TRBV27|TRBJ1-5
ASSRVGLNQPQH
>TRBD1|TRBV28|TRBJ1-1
ASPAPTGTAETEAF
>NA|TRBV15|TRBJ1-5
ATSTQGNQPQH
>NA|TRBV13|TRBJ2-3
ASSLSLAGPGTDTQY
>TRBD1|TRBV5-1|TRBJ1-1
ASSAGQGGTEAF
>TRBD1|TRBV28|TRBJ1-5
ASILRGNQPQH
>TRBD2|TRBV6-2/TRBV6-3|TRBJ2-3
ASSREGDTDTQY